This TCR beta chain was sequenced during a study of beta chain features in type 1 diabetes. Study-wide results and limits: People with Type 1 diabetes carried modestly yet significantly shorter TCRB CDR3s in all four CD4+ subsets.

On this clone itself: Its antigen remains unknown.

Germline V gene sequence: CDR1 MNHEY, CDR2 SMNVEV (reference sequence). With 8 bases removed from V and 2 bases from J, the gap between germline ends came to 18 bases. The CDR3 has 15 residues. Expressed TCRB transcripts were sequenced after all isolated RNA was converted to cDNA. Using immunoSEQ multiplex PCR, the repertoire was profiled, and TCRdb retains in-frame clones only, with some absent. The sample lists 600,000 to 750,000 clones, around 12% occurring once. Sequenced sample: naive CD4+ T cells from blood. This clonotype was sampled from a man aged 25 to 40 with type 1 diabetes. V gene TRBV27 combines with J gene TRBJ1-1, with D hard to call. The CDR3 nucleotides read TGTGCCAGCGGACCTCTCAGAATCTTAAACACTGAAGCTTTCTTT. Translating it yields CASGPLRILNTEAFF.